This T cell receptor (beta chain) appears in the sequencing data of a study of control samples from healthy donors and cancer patients. Clones were sequenced by immunoSEQ multiplex PCR, and TCRdb holds only the in-frame ones, with some missing. The table shows 50,000 to 65,000 clones, with 91% occurring only once. Germline loops: CDR1 SEHNR, CDR2 FQNEAQ (reference sequence). This CDR3 contains 14 residues. Trimming shortened V by 5 bases and J by 0 bases, and 9 bases separated the two germline ends. The V call is TRBV7-9, the J call TRBJ2-3; no firm D call. The sequence was collected from a man aged 30-40 years with colorectal cancer. The source material was PBMCs. The chain's CDR3 is CASSPYLSTDTQYF. The CDR3 bases are TGTGCCAGCAGCCCGTACTTAAGCACAGATACGCAGTATTTT.